This TCR beta chain was profiled in a study of T cells in Graves' hyperthyroidism and ophthalmopathy. Findings and caveats of the study: A model of 13 V-J features distinguished ophthalmopathy from stable hyperthyroidism.

Graves' hyperthyroidism was deemed stable absent ophthalmopathy progression within 18 months. Researchers barred patients who had uncontrolled infection, other autoimmune disease, pregnancy or lactation. Amplified TCR beta CDR3 regions derived from RNA transcripts. RT-PCR in the first round (using the HTBI primer set) targeted the TCR CDR3. From the multiplex PCR reads, TCRdb called clonotypes with MiXCR, one entry per CDR3 protein. The sample carries 600,000 to 750,000 distinct CDR3 sequences, 15% to 20% recorded once. CDR3 length: 13 residues. V was pared by 0 bases and J by 10 bases, with 8 bases between. Germline values: CDR1 SGHRS, CDR2 YFSETQ. In this sample, this clonotype turned up many times. Its antigen is as yet unknown.

The V call is TRBV5-1, the J call TRBJ1-6; D call uncertain. The receptor comes from a man between 45 and 60 years old with Graves' hyperthyroidism. The sequencing input was blood. For the CDR3, the DNA is TGCGCCAGCAGCTTGGCCGGTCGGTCACCCCTCCACTTT. This encodes CASSLAGRSPLHF.